Listed here are 22 T cell receptor beta chains from one sample, sequenced in a study of blood T cell repertoires in COVID-19. The data were produced by immunoSEQ multiplex PCR, yet TCRdb's version contains in-frame clones alone and is incomplete. The sample records 100,000 to 150,000 clones, roughly 85% being singletons. Sequenced material: peripheral blood. These receptors were collected from a woman aged 80 or over with acute or convalescent COVID-19.

This chain joins TRBV15 and TRBJ1-2, with D perhaps TRBD1 (6 bases). The CDR3 contains 16 residues. V lost 3 bases to trimming and J lost 1 base, with 15 bases between them. Germline V gene data show CDR1 as LNHNV and CDR2 as YYDKDF (reference sequence). CDR3 amino acids: CATSRGGTKDNYGYTF. DNA for the CDR3: TGTGCCACCAGCAGGGGGGGGACAAAAGATAACTATGGCTACACCTTC.

This clone appeared a single time. The V gene is TRBV10-3, the J gene TRBJ1-2; maybe TRBD1 (6 bases). The V end lost 0 bases, the J end lost 6 bases, and 14 bases lay between the germline ends. CDR1 and CDR2 (germline): ENHRY, SYGVKD. The CDR3 is 15 amino acids. The CDR3 spells CAISESREGVHGYTF. For the CDR3, the DNA is TGTGCCATCAGTGAGTCGAGGGAGGGGGTGCATGGCTACACCTTC.

CDR3 coding DNA: TGTGCCAGCAGTACAACAGGGGGCGCGAGGGAGCAGTACGTC. Its translation: CASSTTGGAREQYV. V is TRBV28 and J is TRBJ2-7, with 9 bases aligning to TRBD1. Germline V gives CDR1 MDHEN, CDR2 SYDVKM. The V gene end was trimmed by 5 bases and the J gene end by 7 bases; junction bases not matched to a gene: 9. This CDR3 has 14 residues.

The V and J genes are TRBV10-3 and TRBJ2-2; the match to TRBD1 covers 7 bases. The V gene end was trimmed by 0 bases and the J gene end by 2 bases; junction bases not matched to a gene: 3. This CDR3 is built from 16 residues. The germline V gene has CDR1 ENHRY and CDR2 SYGVKD. The CDR3: CAISESSGGNTGELFF. The CDR3 DNA reads as TGTGCCATCAGTGAGTCGTCAGGGGGTAACACCGGGGAGCTGTTTTTT.

CDR3 coding DNA: TGTGCCAGCAGCTTGCTATTAAGAGATTTTAGCAATCAGCCCCAGCATTTT. Protein sequence: CASSLLLRDFSNQPQHF. The chain links TRBV5-5 to TRBJ1-5; D ambiguous. The length of the CDR3 is 17 residues. V lost 1 base to trimming and J lost 0 bases, with 14 bases between them. Per germline, CDR1 SGHKS and CDR2 YYEKEE (reference sequence).

The V call is TRBV19, the J call TRBJ1-1; no firm D call. Germline V lookup: CDR1 LNHDA, CDR2 SQIVND (reference sequence). This CDR3 comprises 10 residues. Trimming stripped 4 bases from V and 10 bases from J, with 7 bases between. The CDR3, as DNA: TGTGCCAGTAGTAAGGGAGCAGCTTTCTTT. Its translation is CASSKGAAFF.

This clone was observed a few times. The chain couples TRBV5-5 to TRBJ1-1; no clear D. The CDR3 consists of 13 residues. V was shortened by 4 bases and J by 0 bases, with 7 bases between the two germline ends. CDR1 is SGHKS and CDR2 is YYEKEE in the germline V gene (reference sequence). CDR3 sequence reads: CASSPQLNTEAFF. The CDR3 DNA reads TGTGCCAGCAGCCCTCAGTTGAACACTGAAGCTTTCTTT.

The chain links TRBV5-1 to TRBJ2-2; the D is unclear. CDR3 length: 15 residues. Germline V lookup: CDR1 SGHRS, CDR2 YFSETQ. Trimming shortened V by 1 base and J by 3 bases, and 10 bases separated the two germline ends. The DNA for the CDR3 is TGCGCCAGCAGCTTGCTAGGCGGAGACACCGGGGAGCTGTTTTTT. This gives the protein CASSLLGGDTGELFF.

This clone showed up just once. CDR3: CASSFQGAVQPQHF. The CDR3 nucleotides read TGTGCCAGCAGTTTTCAGGGGGCCGTTCAGCCCCAGCATTTT. The chain uses TRBV28 and TRBJ1-5; TRBD1 matches at 8 bases. CDR3 length equals 14 residues. After removal of 3 bases from V and 6 bases from J, the junction contained 4 bases not matched to a gene. CDR1 is MDHEN, CDR2 SYDVKM, per germline. The variable domain in full, with the rest retrieved from reference TRBV28 and TRBJ1-5, is DVKVTQSSRYLVKRTGEKVFLECVQDMDHENMFWYRQDPGLGLRLIYFSYDVKMKEKGDIPEGYSVSREKKERFSLILESASTNQTSMYLCASSFQGAVQPQHFGDGTRLSIL.

This rearrangement joins TRBV20-1 to TRBJ2-3, with 8 nucleotides matching TRBD2. The germline gives CDR1 DFQATT, CDR2 SNEGSKA (reference sequence). Trimming took 3 bases from V and 7 from J; bases not matched to a gene: 6. The CDR3 has 13 residues. The CDR3 DNA reads TGCAGTGCTAGTCAGCTAGCGGGCTATACGCAGTATTTT. Residues: CSASQLAGYTQYF.

The gene calls are TRBV5-1 and TRBJ1-2; a weak D match, TRBD1 (5 bases). Trimming pared 3 bases from V and 4 bases from J, leaving 13 bases between. Looked up from germline, CDR1 is SGHRS and CDR2 is YFSETQ. The CDR3 is made up of 14 amino acids. DNA of the CDR3: TGCGCCAGCAGCTCCCAGGGAGGAATCTATGGCTACACCTTC. Amino acids: CASSSQGGIYGYTF.

The chain combines TRBV6-1 with TRBJ1-2; 9 nucleotides agree with TRBD1. CDR3 size: 14 residues. Germline assignment: CDR1 MNHNS and CDR2 SASEGT. The junction had 4 bases not matched to a gene; V was cut back by 2 bases and J by 6 bases. CDR3 bases: TGTGCCAGCAGTGAAAAGTGGACAGGGGATGGCTACACCTTC. It codes for CASSEKWTGDGYTF.

V is TRBV10-2 and J is TRBJ1-1, with a tentative D call TRBD1 (6 bases). Deletions cut 5 bases from V and 4 bases from J, with 14 bases between. The CDR3 length is 14 residues. The germline gives CDR1 WSHSY, CDR2 SAAADI. The CDR3 nucleotides are TGCGCCAGCAGTCCCGATAGGGGGGGCACTGAAGCTTTCTTT. Translation: CASSPDRGGTEAFF.

The rearrangement links TRBV5-1 to TRBJ1-1, with 7 bases aligning to TRBD1. Trimming cost V 4 bases and J 0 bases; bases outside gene matches: 6. Germline V gives CDR1 SGHRS, CDR2 YFSETQ. The CDR3 extends over 15 amino acids. CDR3 DNA: TGCGCCAGCAGCGAGCGACAGGGCATGAACACTGAAGCTTTCTTT. Its translation is CASSERQGMNTEAFF.

This clone was picked up a small number of times. The chain uses TRBV27 and TRBJ1-6; D is ambiguous. Germline CDR1 and CDR2: MNHEY and SMNVEV (reference sequence). Trimming pared 6 bases from V and 7 bases from J, leaving 19 bases between. The CDR3 extends over 16 amino acids. The CDR3 coding sequence is TGTGCCAGCAGCAATAGGGTGAGCGACTACAATTCACCCCTCCACTTT. It is translated as CASSNRVSDYNSPLHF.

Points on this clone: One end of the junction does not line up with germline, which may come from a read error. This sequence joins TRBV7-7 and TRBJ2-5, with a possible D match to TRBD2 (6 bases). Germline-derived CDR1 and CDR2 are SSHAT and FNYEAQ (reference sequence). The CDR3 is made up of 14 amino acids. The CDR3 DNA reads TGTGCTAGCAGCTTAGACGGGAGCCAAGAGACCCAGTACTTC. Its translation is CASSLDGSQETQYF.

This rearrangement joins TRBV28 to TRBJ2-3; 8 nucleotides agree with TRBD2. The CDR3 is made up of 16 amino acids. V lost 6 bases, J lost 4 bases, and 12 bases stayed unmatched. In germline, CDR1 is MDHEN, CDR2 SYDVKM. CDR3 sequence reads: CASSLPGLVIPDTQYF. CDR3 in DNA: TGTGCCAGCAGCCTCCCGGGACTAGTAATTCCAGATACGCAGTATTTT.

The chain employs TRBV15 and TRBJ2-3; 9 bases map to TRBD2. The CDR3 contains 16 residues. The J segment lost 8 bases and the V segment lost 0 bases, leaving 9 bases of the junction unmatched. Per germline, CDR1 LNHNV and CDR2 YYDKDF (reference sequence). CDR3 region: CATSRDMASGARTQYF. The CDR3 DNA reads TGTGCCACCAGCAGAGATATGGCTAGCGGGGCACGTACGCAGTATTTT.

This rearrangement joins TRBV18 to TRBJ1-2; no clear D gene. From germline, CDR1 is KGHSH and CDR2 LQKENI. The CDR3 is 14 residues long. Trimming left V 6 bases short and J 2 bases short, with 13 bases between. The CDR3 loop reads CASSQEVTNYGYTF. The CDR3 DNA reads as TGTGCCAGCTCGCAGGAAGTTACCAACTATGGCTACACCTTC.

The chain combines TRBV7-8 with TRBJ1-1; D call uncertain. V lost 1 base, J lost 6 bases, and 12 bases lay in between. CDR3 length: 14 amino acids. The germline V gene encodes CDR1 SGHVS and CDR2 FQNEAQ. CDR3: CASSLVGIAAEAFF. For the CDR3, the DNA is TGTGCCAGCAGCTTAGTGGGCATCGCAGCTGAAGCTTTCTTT.

This clone was seen only once. The V gene is TRBV2, the J gene TRBJ1-2, with a tentative D call TRBD1 (5 bases). V lost 6 bases and J lost 4, with 18 bases in between. The CDR3 has 15 residues. CDR1 and CDR2 from the germline V gene are SNHLY and FYNNEI. This CDR3 is CASRPANRLGYGYTF. CDR3 nucleotides: TGTGCCAGCAGACCTGCAAACAGGCTGGGCTATGGCTACACCTTC.

The chain recombines TRBV5-1 with TRBJ2-5; 7 bases match TRBD1. Germline CDR1 is SGHRS and CDR2 is YFSETQ. The V segment lost 3 bases and the J segment 2 bases; nucleotides outside the gene matches: 4. The CDR3 is 14 amino acids. The CDR3 DNA sequence: TGCGCCAGCAGCTCACAGGGGCCTCAAGAGACCCAGTACTTC. Residues: CASSSQGPQETQYF.